This T cell receptor (beta chain) came from a study of shared clonotypes between healthy human individuals. Here immunoSEQ multiplex PCR was the method, and the copy in TCRdb shows in-frame clones only, minus some. Of 450,000 to 500,000 clones in the sample, around 73% were seen once. Details on this clone: Other nucleotide sequences in the sample specify the same CDR3.

Trimming cost V 0 bases and J 4 bases, with 2 bases left between them. The CDR3 totals 12 residues. CDR1 is SGDLS, CDR2 YYNGEE, per germline. Only Caucasian adults living in Nashville, Tennessee made up the donor group. Input material: PBMCs. The chain is built from TRBV9 and TRBJ1-3; D ambiguous. This clonotype was obtained from a woman aged 40 to 50 in good health. Some clones in this sample may be carry-over from other donors' samples. The CDR3 loop is CASSVGGNTIYF. Here the CDR3 DNA reads TGTGCCAGCAGCGTAGGCGGAAACACCATATATTTT. Full variable domain (outside the CDR3, taken from reference TRBV9 and TRBJ1-3): DSGVTQTPKHLITATGQRVTLRCSPRSGDLSVYWYQQSLDQGLQFLIQYYNGEERAKGNILERFSAQQFPDLHSELNLSSLELGDSALYFCASSVGGNTIYFGEGSWLTVV.